This T cell receptor (beta chain) derives from a study of blood T cell repertoires in COVID-19. Profiling relied on immunoSEQ multiplex PCR, and the TCRdb table lists in-frame clones only, not all of them. The sample has around 310,000 clones, 89% seen once. CDR3 length: 13 residues. Germline CDR1 reads KGHSH; CDR2 reads LQKENI. Deletions cut 3 bases from V and 2 bases from J, with 6 bases between. The sequencing input was peripheral blood. The receptor comes from a woman aged 60-70 years with acute or convalescent COVID-19. The gene calls are TRBV18 and TRBJ2-3; D gene unclear. The CDR3 region is CASSPLTTDTQYF. Written as DNA, the CDR3 is TGTGCCAGCTCACCCCTAACCACAGATACGCAGTATTTT.